A selection of T cell receptor beta chains follows, all from one sample in a study of T-cell reconstitution after alpha-beta-depleted transplantation in children. MiXCR, run by TCRdb on the PCR reads, gives a single entry per CDR3 protein. The sample carries roughly 120,000 distinct CDR3 sequences, under 30% recorded once. The source was PBMCs, mostly from graft donor cells, collected 180 days after TCRalphabeta/CD19-depleted stem cell transplant. The source is a male patient under 10 years old who had a stem cell transplant for chronic granulomatous disease, so the T cells may come from the graft donor. Both conserved end residues are trimmed from each CDR3.

v_gene,CDR3aa
TRBV13,ASSETGRSYNEQF
TRBV7-6,ASSLDSRGLGEQF
TRBV12-3/TRBV12-4,ASSPQTRKYNEQF
TRBV29-1,SVTPIKSSYNEQF
TRBV9,ASSVEGVETQY
TRBV24-1,ATSDPGGSGELF
TRBV29-1,SVVGTSTDTQY
TRBV29-1,SVEGTQY
TRBV19,ASGGLSNQPQH
TRBV7-2,ASSLIAGISEAF